The clone carrying this T cell receptor (beta chain) was observed a few times. The record originates from a study of T cells after yellow fever vaccination. Conversion of TCR transcripts into cDNA relied on 5'RACE template switching, which added a universal primer site and UMIs. TCRdb reanalysed the 5' RACE reads using MiXCR and keeps one entry per CDR3 protein. Of tens of thousands of distinct CDR3 sequences in the sample, almost 8% were seen once. V was clipped by 4 bases and J by 6 bases; unmatched bases: 14. CDR1 and CDR2 (germline): LGHNA, YSLEER. The CDR3 is 17 residues long. The sequence came from a man aged 25-40 years who received the YFV17D yellow fever vaccine. The sequencing used CD8+ T cells sorted from PBMCs, collected on the day of the yellow fever booster vaccination. This chain connects TRBV4-3 to TRBJ2-1; 8 bases match TRBD2. Here the CDR3 reads CASSRKIPGLEGNEQFF. In nucleotides, the CDR3 is TGCGCCAGCAGCCGCAAAATTCCGGGACTAGAAGGCAATGAGCAGTTCTTC.